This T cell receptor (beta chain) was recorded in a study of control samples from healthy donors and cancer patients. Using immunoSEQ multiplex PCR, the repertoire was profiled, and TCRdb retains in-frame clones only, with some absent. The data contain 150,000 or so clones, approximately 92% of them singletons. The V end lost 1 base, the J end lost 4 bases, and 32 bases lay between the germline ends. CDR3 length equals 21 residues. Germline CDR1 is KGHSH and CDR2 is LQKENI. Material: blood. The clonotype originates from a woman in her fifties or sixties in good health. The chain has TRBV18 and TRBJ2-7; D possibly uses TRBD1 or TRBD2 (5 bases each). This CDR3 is CASSPLGFEGQNVEGPYEQYF. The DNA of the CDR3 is TGTGCCAGCTCACCACTAGGTTTCGAAGGGCAGAACGTTGAGGGGCCTTACGAGCAGTACTTC.